The 30 T cell receptor beta chains below were found in one sample sequenced in a study of metastatic and nonmetastatic thyroid tumors. All patients were untreated before thyroid surgery. Via MiXCR, TCRdb re-called the PCR reads. Here the sample spans under 45,000 clones, 28% being singletons. The specimen sequenced was blood. These receptors originate from a male donor with papillary thyroid cancer or a benign thyroid nodule (not recorded which). Some clones in this sample may be carry-over from other donors' samples.

The sample holds many counts of this clone. The chain combines TRBV15 with TRBJ2-2; perhaps TRBD1 as D (6 bases). Germline-derived CDR1 and CDR2 are LNHNV and YYDKDF (reference sequence). The CDR3 is 14 amino acids. The ends were cut back, 1 base at V and 3 bases at J, with 6 bases in the middle. CDR3 in DNA: TGTGCCACCAGCAGAGGGACAGACACCGGGGAGCTGTTTTTT. As protein: CATSRGTDTGELFF.

This clone came up once. The rearrangement uses TRBV11-2 and TRBJ2-2; D perhaps matches TRBD1 (5 bases). The CDR3 consists of 15 residues. V gave up 1 base and J gave up 2 bases, with 8 bases separating them. In germline, CDR1 is SGHAT, CDR2 FQNNGV. The CDR3 loop reads CASSLAGFNTGELFF. CDR3 bases: TGTGCCAGCAGCTTAGCAGGGTTCAACACCGGGGAGCTGTTTTTT.

Ten or more counts support this clone. The V and J genes are TRBV9 and TRBJ2-7; D might be TRBD1 (6 bases). Deletions cut 0 bases from V and 2 bases from J, with 6 bases between. The length of the CDR3 is 13 residues. Germline V gene lookup returns CDR1 SGDLS and CDR2 YYNGEE. The CDR3 spells CASSVEGAYEQYF. The CDR3 region has the DNA TGTGCCAGCAGCGTAGAGGGGGCCTACGAGCAGTACTTC.

J is TRBJ1-2 and V is TRBV28; D perhaps matches TRBD1 (5 bases). The CDR3 has 16 amino acids. Trimming shortened V by 5 bases and J by 8 bases, and 24 bases separated the two germline ends. Germline values: CDR1 MDHEN, CDR2 SYDVKM. CDR3 residues: CASSNYRDGRQNGYTF. CDR3 nucleotides: TGTGCCAGCAGTAACTATCGGGACGGAAGGCAAAACGGCTACACCTTC.

This clone was counted ten times or more. The rearrangement uses TRBV27 and TRBJ1-2, with D uncertain. Germline V gives CDR1 MNHEY, CDR2 SMNVEV (reference sequence). V lost 6 bases to trimming and J lost 2 bases, with 19 bases between them. This CDR3 has 16 residues. The DNA for the CDR3 is TGTGCCAGCAGCTCCCGTCGCGCGGGGAAGAACTATGGCTACACCTTC. Amino acid sequence: CASSSRRAGKNYGYTF.

J is TRBJ2-7 and V is TRBV20-1, with D maybe TRBD1 (6 bases). CDR3 size: 14 residues. V lost 6 bases and J lost 2, with 17 bases in between. Germline loops: CDR1 DFQATT, CDR2 SNEGSKA (reference sequence). The chain's CDR3 is CSAYRDTTTYEQYF. The CDR3 bases are TGCAGTGCGTACCGGGACACAACTACCTACGAGCAGTACTTC.

V and J are TRBV20-1 and TRBJ2-7; the match to TRBD2 covers 7 bases. This CDR3 spans 16 amino acids. Losses at the gene ends were 5 bases for V and 1 base for J; bases not matched to a gene: 14. Germline assignment: CDR1 DFQATT and CDR2 SNEGSKA (reference sequence). The CDR3 here is CSAWFGLRAGSYEQYF. For the CDR3, the DNA is TGCAGTGCTTGGTTTGGGCTAAGAGCGGGGTCCTACGAGCAGTACTTC.

This chain connects TRBV6-1 to TRBJ2-7, with a possible D match to TRBD2 (5 bases). Trimming removed 4 bases at V and 7 bases at J, with 14 bases between. This CDR3 is 13 amino acids long. CDR1 MNHNS and CDR2 SASEGT come from the germline V gene. CDR3 DNA: TGTGCCAGCAGTGCGGGGTCCCGGAGGGAGCAGTACTTC. This translates into CASSAGSRREQYF.

This clone has more than one count but fewer than ten. V and J are TRBV12-3 or TRBV12-4 and TRBJ2-1; TRBD1 is a possible D gene (6 bases). With 6 bases removed from V and 10 bases from J, the gap between germline ends came to 16 bases. CDR3 size: 13 residues. CDR3 residues: CASRPHTGNEQFF. DNA for the CDR3: TGTGCCAGCAGACCTCATACAGGGAACGAGCAGTTCTTC.

A few counts support this clone. V gene TRBV15 combines with J gene TRBJ1-6; unclear D gene. The CDR3 is made up of 14 amino acids. Germline lookup yields CDR1 LNHNV and CDR2 YYDKDF (reference sequence). V was trimmed by 5 bases and J by 8 bases, leaving 13 bases between them. This chain's CDR3 is CATSYPEKDSPLHF. The CDR3 DNA reads as TGTGCCACCAGCTACCCGGAGAAAGATTCACCCCTCCACTTT.

The sample holds many counts of this clone. This chain connects TRBV5-1 to TRBJ2-5; no clear D gene. Trimming removed 5 bases at V and 2 bases at J, with 10 bases between. Germline V gene lookup returns CDR1 SGHRS and CDR2 YFSETQ. The CDR3 contains 13 residues. The CDR3 spells CASRLTFQETQYF. The CDR3 DNA reads TGCGCCAGCAGGTTAACTTTTCAAGAGACCCAGTACTTC.

This chain links TRBV18 with TRBJ2-7; D not resolved. V lost 3 bases and J lost 3, with 9 bases in between. The CDR3 totals 13 residues. The germline CDR1 and CDR2 sequences are KGHSH and LQKENI. CDR3 sequence reads: CASSPAVDYEQYF. The CDR3, as DNA: TGTGCCAGCTCACCGGCAGTAGACTACGAGCAGTACTTC.

With regard to this clone: Other DNA sequences in the same sample also yield this CDR3. The chain carries TRBV28 and TRBJ1-5, with D unresolved. With 7 bases removed from V and 0 bases from J, the gap between germline ends came to 19 bases. Germline V lookup: CDR1 MDHEN, CDR2 SYDVKM. The CDR3 has 17 residues. CDR3 in amino acids: CASMPGPGRYSNQPQHF. The CDR3 coding sequence is TGTGCCAGCATGCCGGGCCCAGGTAGATATAGCAATCAGCCCCAGCATTTT.

CDR3 in amino acids: CASTCGENQPQHF. CDR3 DNA sequence: TGTGCCAGCACGTGTGGGGAGAACCAGCCCCAGCATTTT. This rearrangement joins TRBV6-2 or TRBV6-3 to TRBJ1-5, with no clear D. Trimming cost V 7 bases and J 7 bases, with 14 bases left between them. Germline CDR1 and CDR2: MNHEY and SVGEGT. This CDR3 is 13 amino acids long.

In DNA, the CDR3 is TGTGCCAGCAGCTTCCCAGGGGTCCCCTACGAGCAGTACTTC. Its protein is CASSFPGVPYEQYF. The J gene is TRBJ2-7, the V gene TRBV11-2, with D perhaps matching TRBD1 (6 bases). The CDR3 is made up of 14 amino acids. V was trimmed by 3 bases and J by 2 bases, leaving 11 bases between them. Looked up from germline, CDR1 is SGHAT and CDR2 is FQNNGV.

In regard to this clone: This CDR3 is missing its conserved last phenylalanine or tryptophan, likely due to a read error. J is TRBJ2-1 and V is TRBV27; TRBD2 agrees at 13 bases. V shed 6 bases and J 3 bases; nucleotides not matched to a gene: 8. Germline V gives CDR1 MNHEY, CDR2 SMNVEV (reference sequence). The CDR3 sequence is 17 residues long. CDR3 sequence (DNA): TGTGCCAGCAGAGGACTAGCGGGGGCTAGCTACTACAATGAGCAGTTCTCC. As protein: CASRGLAGASYYNEQFS.

For this clone: A much larger clonotype is one base distant, so this may be a read error. The sample contains more than one DNA sequence encoding this CDR3. The chain uses TRBV7-8 and TRBJ2-1; D is unresolved. CDR1 is SGHVS and CDR2 is FQNEAQ in the germline V gene. This CDR3 has 15 amino acids. Trimming stripped 5 bases from V and 3 bases from J, with 14 bases between. The CDR3 bases are TGTGCCAGCAGCCCTTCCCGTTACGGCTACAATGAGCAGTTCTTC. Its protein product is CASSPSRYGYNEQFF.

This sequence joins TRBV20-1 and TRBJ1-6; 10 bases are a match to TRBD1. J was trimmed by 1 base and V by 6 bases; bases with no gene match: 6. Germline CDR1 is DFQATT and CDR2 is SNEGSKA (reference sequence). This CDR3 has 16 residues. The CDR3 loop reads CSASGTGESYNSPLHF. In DNA form, the CDR3 reads TGCAGTGCGTCCGGGACAGGGGAATCCTATAATTCACCCCTCCACTTT.

This clone came up a few times. V usage is TRBV6-2 or TRBV6-3 and J usage is TRBJ2-7, with 12 bases matching TRBD2. J gave up 3 bases and V 7 bases, and 7 bases lay outside the gene matches. The germline CDR1 and CDR2 sequences are MNHEY and SVGEGT. This CDR3 comprises 15 residues. CDR3 sequence (DNA): TGTGCCAGCACCGAAGGACTAGCGGGACTCTACGAGCAGTACTTC. Amino acid sequence: CASTEGLAGLYEQYF.

This clone was observed at least ten times. This rearrangement joins TRBV27 to TRBJ2-1; the D gene is possibly TRBD2 (5 bases). CDR1 and CDR2 from the germline V gene are MNHEY and SMNVEV (reference sequence). V shed 7 bases and J shed 3 bases, with 10 bases lying between them. The CDR3 length is 13 residues. This CDR3 reads CASTGNFYNEQFF. DNA of the CDR3: TGTGCCAGCACCGGGAACTTCTACAATGAGCAGTTCTTC.

This clone was observed many times. This chain links TRBV19 with TRBJ2-3; the match to TRBD2 covers 11 bases. The V and J ends lost 6 bases and 6 bases, in that order; junction bases with no gene match: 17. CDR3 length: 18 amino acids. The germline gives CDR1 LNHDA, CDR2 SQIVND (reference sequence). The CDR3 DNA reads as TGTGCCAGTAGGGGGGTAGCGGGAGGGCCTTTTTCATTGGATACGCAGTATTTT. Protein: CASRGVAGGPFSLDTQYF.

The chain has TRBV20-1 and TRBJ1-1, with D uncertain. Trimming removed 7 bases at V and 4 bases at J, with 13 bases between. The CDR3 spans 12 residues. Germline V lookup: CDR1 DFQATT, CDR2 SNEGSKA (reference sequence). CDR3 sequence reads: CSERRVTTEAFF. The CDR3 DNA follows: TGCAGTGAACGTCGGGTAACCACTGAAGCTTTCTTT.

This clone was recorded many times. The chain carries TRBV30 and TRBJ1-4, with D possibly TRBD1 on 6 matching bases. The CDR3 extends over 15 amino acids. The germline gives CDR1 GTSNPN, CDR2 SVGIG (reference sequence). Deletions cut 3 bases from V and 3 bases from J, with 14 bases between. The CDR3 protein is CAWRVQGKANEKLFF. CDR3 nucleotide sequence: TGTGCCTGGAGGGTACAGGGCAAGGCTAATGAAAAACTGTTTTTT. The complete variable domain, with remaining parts taken from reference TRBV30 and TRBJ1-4, reads SQTIHQWPATLVQPVGSPLSLECTVEGTSNPNLYWYRQAAGRGLQLLFYSVGIGQISSEVPQNLSASRPQDRQFILSSKKLLLSDSGFYLCAWRVQGKANEKLFFGSGTQLSVL.

This clone was observed many times. J is TRBJ2-5 and V is TRBV3-1; D gene uncertain. The V end was cut by 6 bases, the J end by 5 bases, with 13 bases between. Germline V gene data show CDR1 as LGHDT and CDR2 as YNNKEL (reference sequence). The CDR3 extends over 13 amino acids. Here the CDR3 DNA reads TGTGCCAGCAGTTCCACGAGAGAGGAGACCCAGTACTTC. Protein: CASSSTREETQYF.

The J gene is TRBJ2-3, the V gene TRBV7-8; 10 bases match TRBD2. Germline CDR1 and CDR2: SGHVS and FQNEAQ. This CDR3 spans 16 amino acids. With 5 bases clipped from V and 2 bases from J, the junction kept 7 bases outside the gene matches. The CDR3 nucleotides read TGTGCCAGCAGCATCCGAAGCGGGAGGGCCACAGATACGCAGTATTTT. Translated, it gives CASSIRSGRATDTQYF.

This clone has a count of ten or more. The chain has TRBV9 and TRBJ2-2; TRBD2 is a possible D gene (6 bases). Deletions cut 1 base from V and 3 bases from J, with 13 bases between. CDR1 and CDR2 from the germline V gene are SGDLS and YYNGEE. CDR3 length: 16 amino acids. The CDR3 region has the DNA TGTGCCAGCAGCGTACTGGGCGGGATCGACACCGGGGAGCTGTTTTTT. This translates into CASSVLGGIDTGELFF. The complete variable domain, with remaining parts taken from reference TRBV9 and TRBJ2-2, reads DSGVTQTPKHLITATGQRVTLRCSPRSGDLSVYWYQQSLDQGLQFLIQYYNGEERAKGNILERFSAQQFPDLHSELNLSSLELGDSALYFCASSVLGGIDTGELFFGEGSRLTVL.

This chain connects TRBV5-1 to TRBJ2-2, with D maybe TRBD1 (6 bases). The CDR3 has 15 residues. From germline, CDR1 is SGHRS and CDR2 YFSETQ. V shed 4 bases and J shed 2 bases, with 12 bases lying between them. For the CDR3, the DNA is TGCGCCAGCAGCGAATCAGGGGCCAACACCGGGGAGCTGTTTTTT. Protein product: CASSESGANTGELFF.

The chain combines TRBV2 with TRBJ2-2; TRBD2 matches at 9 bases. Germline V gene lookup returns CDR1 SNHLY and CDR2 FYNNEI. J gave up 2 bases and V 4 bases, and 14 bases lay outside the gene matches. The CDR3 length is 19 residues. The CDR3 DNA is TGTGCCAGCAGTGCGAGGCTAGCGGGACGGTTATCAAACACCGGGGAGCTGTTTTTT. This codes for CASSARLAGRLSNTGELFF.

The chain couples TRBV6-4 to TRBJ1-5; perhaps TRBD1 as D (5 bases). Trimming took 7 bases from V and 0 from J, leaving 31 bases between them. CDR1 MRHNA and CDR2 SNTAGT come from the germline V gene. CDR3 length: 21 amino acids. The CDR3 DNA sequence: TGTGCCAGCACCCCGAGAGGTGGAGACGCTAAGAAGGGGTATAGCAATCAGCCCCAGCATTTT. Amino acids: CASTPRGGDAKKGYSNQPQHF.

The chain has TRBV12-3 or TRBV12-4 and TRBJ2-7; no firm D call. CDR3 length equals 12 residues. V lost 1 base to trimming and J lost 7 bases, with 8 bases between them. The CDR3 loop reads CASSLVRREQYF. Written as DNA, the CDR3 is TGTGCCAGCAGTTTAGTGAGACGGGAGCAGTACTTC.